Shown below are 25 T cell receptor beta chains from a single sample sequenced in a study of T cells after posttransplantation cyclophosphamide. The method was immunoSEQ multiplex PCR; TCRdb's version includes in-frame clones alone and lacks a portion of them. The data list about 12,000 clones, none observed once; 7.3% falls to the top ten. Source material: PBMCs. The receptors shown here come from a woman aged 40 to 50 in good health, CMV-negative, and a related stem cell transplant donor.

This clone has a count of ten or more. V usage is TRBV9 and J usage is TRBJ1-2; no clear D. CDR3 length: 13 residues. Germline CDR1 reads SGDLS; CDR2 reads YYNGEE. Trimming shortened V by 10 bases and J by 1 base, and 14 bases separated the two germline ends. As DNA, the CDR3 is TGTGCCGCCAAACGGTCTTGTAACTATGGCTACACCTTC. Its translation: CAAKRSCNYGYTF.

This clone was seen at least ten times. The chain carries TRBV6-1 and TRBJ1-2; D remains unclear. This CDR3 has 14 residues. The V gene's germline CDR1 is MNHNS and CDR2 SASEGT. Between the trimmed V and J ends, which lost 10 bases and 4 bases, there was a span of 19 bases. DNA for the CDR3: TGTGCCACTCGATTTGATGGCAGTTCCTATGGCTACACCTTC. Residues: CATRFDGSSYGYTF.

The rearrangement links TRBV29-1 to TRBJ1-1; D remains ambiguous. CDR1 and CDR2 (germline): SQVTM, ANQGSEA. V lost 1 base, J lost 4 bases, and 19 bases lay in between. The CDR3 is made up of 16 amino acids. CDR3 sequence: CSVEAEMTRPGTEAFF. The CDR3 coding sequence is TGCAGCGTTGAAGCGGAGATGACTAGGCCCGGCACTGAAGCTTTCTTT.

This clone appeared many times. V and J are TRBV19 and TRBJ2-1; 9 bases line up with TRBD2. The germline V gene has CDR1 LNHDA and CDR2 SQIVND (reference sequence). V was clipped by 1 base and J by 3 bases; unmatched bases: 16. The CDR3 spans 20 residues. CDR3: CASSIVVGGRAVVSYNEQFF. CDR3 coding DNA: TGTGCCAGTAGTATAGTCGTCGGCGGGAGGGCCGTAGTTAGCTACAATGAGCAGTTCTTC.

This clone was recorded at least ten times. This chain uses TRBV27 with TRBJ2-7; D gene unclear. V lost 1 base to trimming and J lost 0 bases, with 10 bases between them. This CDR3 is built from 15 residues. Germline CDR1 reads MNHEY; CDR2 reads SMNVEV (reference sequence). For the CDR3, the DNA is TGTGCCAGCAGTTTATTCCATAGCAGCTCCTACGAGCAGTACTTC. Translating gives CASSLFHSSSYEQYF.

The sample holds many counts of this clone. The chain recombines TRBV5-5 with TRBJ1-1; the D gene is possibly TRBD1 (6 bases). Trimming took 2 bases from V and 1 from J, leaving 12 bases between them. Germline V gene sequence: CDR1 SGHKS, CDR2 YYEKEE (reference sequence). The CDR3 covers 15 residues. The CDR3 DNA is TGTGCCAGCAGCTTAGCAGGGGCAGGGAACACTGAAGCTTTCTTT. Translated: CASSLAGAGNTEAFF.

The sample holds many counts of this clone. The J gene is TRBJ2-7, the V gene TRBV28, with a possible D match to TRBD2 (6 bases). CDR3 size: 19 residues. Germline CDR1 reads MDHEN; CDR2 reads SYDVKM. Trimming pared 5 bases from V and 3 bases from J, leaving 29 bases between. This CDR3 is CASSPSLNVNWDFYYEQYF. DNA of the CDR3: TGTGCCAGCAGTCCATCTCTAAATGTTAATTGGGACTTCTACTACGAGCAGTACTTC.

This clone showed up many times. The chain has TRBV15 and TRBJ1-1, with D perhaps matching TRBD1 (5 bases). Between the trimmed V and J ends, which lost 0 bases and 8 bases, there was a span of 13 bases. From germline, CDR1 is LNHNV and CDR2 YYDKDF (reference sequence). The CDR3 consists of 14 residues. CDR3 in DNA: TGTGCCACCAGCAGAGATATAAGGGGAAAAGAAGCTTTCTTT. It specifies CATSRDIRGKEAFF. Together with reference TRBV15 and TRBJ1-1, the CDR3 gives the full variable domain: DAMVIQNPRYQVTQFGKPVTLSCSQTLNHNVMYWYQQKSSQAPKLLFHYYDKDFNNEADTPDNFQSRRPNTSFCFLDIRSPGLGDTAMYLCATSRDIRGKEAFFGQGTRLTVV.

Many counts were recorded for this clone. The rearrangement joins TRBV24-1 to TRBJ2-3; D perhaps matches TRBD2 (6 bases). V lost 2 bases and J 3 bases, leaving 11 bases between the germline ends. This CDR3 is 15 amino acids long. In germline, CDR1 is KGHDR, CDR2 SFDVKD. This CDR3 reads CATSDSGGETDTQYF. The CDR3 bases are TGTGCCACCAGTGATTCGGGCGGGGAGACAGATACGCAGTATTTT.

This clone was detected ten times or more. The chain combines TRBV12-3 or TRBV12-4 with TRBJ2-5; 8 nucleotides line up with TRBD1. This CDR3 has 14 amino acids. Trimming cost V 6 bases and J 5 bases; bases outside gene matches: 8. The CDR3 loop reads CASSLTGAEETQYF. The CDR3, as DNA: TGTGCCAGCAGCTTGACAGGGGCGGAGGAGACCCAGTACTTC.

This clone was seen repeatedly, ten times or more. The V call is TRBV5-1, the J call TRBJ1-4, with D possibly TRBD1 on 5 matching bases. Germline V gene lookup returns CDR1 SGHRS and CDR2 YFSETQ. This CDR3 spans 14 amino acids. The germline V and J ends were trimmed by 2 bases and 2 bases, with 7 bases remaining between them. This CDR3 reads CASSLDSTNEKLFF. DNA of the CDR3: TGCGCCAGCAGCTTAGACAGCACTAATGAAAAACTGTTTTTT.

This clone was detected many times. This sequence joins TRBV28 and TRBJ2-7; a possible D gene is TRBD1 (6 bases). The V and J ends lost 6 bases and 0 bases respectively, with 9 bases between them. The CDR3 has 13 amino acids. Germline V gives CDR1 MDHEN, CDR2 SYDVKM. The CDR3: CASSRDNSYEQYF. The CDR3 DNA reads as TGTGCCAGCAGCCGGGACAACTCCTACGAGCAGTACTTC. Full variable domain (outside the CDR3, taken from reference TRBV28 and TRBJ2-7): DVKVTQSSRYLVKRTGEKVFLECVQDMDHENMFWYRQDPGLGLRLIYFSYDVKMKEKGDIPEGYSVSREKKERFSLILESASTNQTSMYLCASSRDNSYEQYFGPGTRLTVT.

The table lists this clone with many counts. The chain links TRBV29-1 to TRBJ1-1; D unclear. The CDR3 has 14 amino acids. Trimming took off 4 bases at V and 1 base at J, with 13 bases between the two ends. Germline V gene sequence: CDR1 SQVTM, CDR2 ANQGSEA. The CDR3 region has the DNA TGCAGCGTTGCACAGATGCTACCGAACACTGAAGCTTTCTTT. Protein sequence: CSVAQMLPNTEAFF.

The chain combines TRBV29-1 with TRBJ1-2; D is undetermined. V was shortened by 6 bases and J by 4 bases, with 12 bases between the two germline ends. Germline-derived CDR1 and CDR2 are SQVTM and ANQGSEA. This CDR3 region has 12 residues. CDR3 region: CSVPTHFYGYTF. The CDR3 bases are TGCAGCGTCCCGACACATTTCTATGGCTACACCTTC.

This clone was detected many times. V is TRBV23-1 and J is TRBJ1-1; the D gene is possibly TRBD1 (5 bases). TRBV23-1 is annotated as an ORF whose role is uncertain. Trimming stripped 4 bases from V and 2 bases from J, with 8 bases between. There are 13 residues in the CDR3. CDR3: CASSPTVNTEAFF. CDR3 bases: TGCGCCAGCAGTCCGACAGTCAACACTGAAGCTTTCTTT.

This clone is medium-sized in the sample. The genes are TRBV11-1 and TRBJ2-1, with 9 positions matching TRBD1. CDR1 and CDR2 (germline): SGHAT, FQDESV (reference sequence). The CDR3 has 14 residues. J was trimmed by 4 bases and V by 5 bases; bases with no gene match: 3. The CDR3 DNA follows: TGTGCCAGCAGCACGGGACAGGGTTACAATGAGCAGTTCTTC. Translating gives CASSTGQGYNEQFF.

The sample holds a few counts of this clone. This chain joins TRBV6-5 and TRBJ2-1; TRBD1 aligns across 8 bases. The J segment lost 8 bases and the V segment lost 6 bases, leaving 6 bases of the junction unmatched. Germline V gene data show CDR1 as MNHEY and CDR2 as SVGAGI. The CDR3 covers 13 residues. CDR3 in DNA: TGTGCCAGCAGGGGGACAGGTCTCGATGAGCAGTTCTTC. Translating gives CASRGTGLDEQFF.

This chain joins TRBV12-3 or TRBV12-4 and TRBJ2-5; 8 nucleotides line up with TRBD1. J gave up 11 bases and V 6 bases, and 11 bases lay outside the gene matches. The CDR3 is 13 amino acids. CDR3 residues: CASSKDRDSPQYF. The CDR3 DNA follows: TGTGCCAGCAGCAAGGACAGGGACAGTCCTCAGTACTTC.

This clone was counted at least ten times. The chain joins TRBV28 to TRBJ1-5; no reliable D call. This CDR3 has 13 amino acids. Germline V gene sequence: CDR1 MDHEN, CDR2 SYDVKM. Trimming stripped 5 bases from V and 9 bases from J, with 14 bases between. CDR3 region: CASSAPGERPQHF. The CDR3 coding sequence is TGTGCCAGCAGTGCCCCCGGGGAACGGCCCCAGCATTTT. The full variable domain, completed using reference TRBV28 and TRBJ1-5, is DVKVTQSSRYLVKRTGEKVFLECVQDMDHENMFWYRQDPGLGLRLIYFSYDVKMKEKGDIPEGYSVSREKKERFSLILESASTNQTSMYLCASSAPGERPQHFGDGTRLSIL.

This clone came up a few times. The rearrangement joins TRBV28 to TRBJ1-2, with 9 bases that match TRBD1. CDR3 length equals 12 residues. V lost 7 bases to trimming and J lost 4 bases; unmatched junction nucleotides: 1. Germline-derived CDR1 and CDR2 are MDHEN and SYDVKM. The CDR3 protein is CASKQGAYGYTF. For the CDR3, the DNA is TGTGCCAGCAAACAGGGGGCCTATGGCTACACCTTC.

This clone was seen at least ten times. V and J are TRBV18 and TRBJ2-2; perhaps TRBD2 as D (5 bases). Germline lookup yields CDR1 KGHSH and CDR2 LQKENI. The CDR3 contains 17 residues. The V and J ends lost 1 base and 5 bases respectively, with 17 bases between them. CDR3 DNA sequence: TGTGCCAGCTCACCACAAACACGTGTATCGGGGACCGGGGAGCTGTTTTTT. Translation: CASSPQTRVSGTGELFF.

This sequence joins TRBV28 and TRBJ2-5; D may be TRBD1 (7 bases). V was trimmed by 6 bases and J by 10 bases, leaving 36 bases between them. Germline loops: CDR1 MDHEN, CDR2 SYDVKM. This CDR3 is 19 amino acids long. The CDR3 region is CASRRQGGRLTSRPLFQYF. The CDR3 DNA is TGTGCCAGCAGGCGTCAGGGGGGCCGCTTAACTAGCAGGCCACTATTCCAGTACTTC.

This clone was found a few times. The V and J genes are TRBV11-3 and TRBJ1-2, with 7 bases matching TRBD1. Trimming removed 5 bases from V and 8 bases from J; junction bases left unmatched: 8. The CDR3 has 13 residues. Germline V gene lookup returns CDR1 SGHNT and CDR2 YENEEA. The CDR3 region is CASSDGQDGGYTF. The CDR3 region has the DNA TGTGCCAGCAGCGACGGACAGGATGGAGGCTACACCTTC.

In this sample, this clone turned up many times. The chain couples TRBV19 to TRBJ1-1; D not resolved. The CDR3 covers 15 residues. CDR1 is LNHDA, CDR2 SQIVND, per germline (reference sequence). V lost 1 base, J lost 3 bases, and 12 bases lay in between. The CDR3 spells CASSIAWSGDTEAFF. The CDR3 nucleotides are TGTGCCAGTAGTATAGCGTGGAGCGGAGACACTGAAGCTTTCTTT.

This clone was recorded at least ten times. This chain links TRBV6-1 with TRBJ2-7, with D perhaps matching TRBD2 (6 bases). The CDR3 is made up of 14 amino acids. Germline-derived CDR1 and CDR2 are MNHNS and SASEGT. Trimming stripped 5 bases from V and 4 bases from J, with 15 bases between. The DNA of the CDR3 is TGTGCCAGCAGTTGGACGCGCGGGGAGTACGAGCAGTACTTC. Its protein product is CASSWTRGEYEQYF.